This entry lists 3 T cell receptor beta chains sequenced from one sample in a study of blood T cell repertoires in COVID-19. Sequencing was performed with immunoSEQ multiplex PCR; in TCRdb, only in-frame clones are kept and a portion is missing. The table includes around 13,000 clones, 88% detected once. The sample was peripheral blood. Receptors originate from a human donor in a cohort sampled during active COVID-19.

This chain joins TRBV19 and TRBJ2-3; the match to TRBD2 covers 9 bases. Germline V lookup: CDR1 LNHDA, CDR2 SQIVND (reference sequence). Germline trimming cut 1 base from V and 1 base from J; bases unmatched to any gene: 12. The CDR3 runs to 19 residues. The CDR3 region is CASSIARAGGLSGTDTQYF. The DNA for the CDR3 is TGTGCCAGTAGTATAGCTCGGGCGGGAGGGCTGTCAGGCACAGATACGCAGTATTTT. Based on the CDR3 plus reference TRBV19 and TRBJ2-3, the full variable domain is DGGITQSPKYLFRKEGQNVTLSCEQNLNHDAMYWYRQDPGQGLRLIYYSQIVNDFQKGDIAEGYSVSREKKESFPLTVTSAQKNPTAFYLCASSIARAGGLSGTDTQYFGPGTRLTVL.

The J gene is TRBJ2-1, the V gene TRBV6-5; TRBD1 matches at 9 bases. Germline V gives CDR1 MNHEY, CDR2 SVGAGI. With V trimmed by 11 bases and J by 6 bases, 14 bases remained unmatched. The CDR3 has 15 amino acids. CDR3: CAATGGSLGGNEQFF. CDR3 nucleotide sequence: TGTGCCGCGACAGGGGGTAGCTTAGGGGGCAATGAGCAGTTCTTC.

CDR3 amino acids: CASSHQSGVSGNTIYF. The CDR3 nucleotides read TGCGCCAGCAGCCATCAATCAGGGGTCTCTGGAAACACCATATATTTT. The chain couples TRBV4-1 to TRBJ1-3; D is perhaps TRBD1 (6 bases). Trimming took off 3 bases at V and 0 bases at J, with 12 bases between the two ends. This CDR3 comprises 16 residues. CDR1 is MGHRA and CDR2 is YSYEKL in the germline V gene.